This T cell receptor (beta chain) was identified during a study of blood T cell repertoires in COVID-19. Study summary: Italy, Spain and the United States were the sources of the convalescent and acute COVID-19 samples. Nucleic acid was either cDNA or gDNA, and it came from T cells, B-cell-depleted T cells, or PBMCs.

The germline V gene encodes CDR1 SGHTS and CDR2 YDEGEE. The CDR3 totals 15 residues. The J segment lost 5 bases and the V segment lost 4 bases, leaving 6 bases of the junction unmatched. Under the authors' procedure: Amplified reference gene primers provided the basis for estimating nucleated cell counts. Assay: immunoSEQ multiplex PCR; the TCRdb copy retains only in-frame clones and omits some. V, J and clone size reflect that table, while D and trimming were determined from the DNA. The profile covers around 130,000 clones, with roughly 90% appearing a single time and roughly 18% taken by the ten largest.

The chain recombines TRBV5-8 with TRBJ2-2; 9 bases match TRBD1. Sequencing was performed on peripheral blood. The TCR sequence derives from a middle-aged man with active or convalescent COVID-19. The DNA for the CDR3 is TGTGCCAGCAGCCCGGGACAGGGATGGACCGGGGAGCTGTTTTTT. This translates into CASSPGQGWTGELFF.